A selection of T cell receptor beta chains follows, all from one sample in a study of Graves' ophthalmopathy and Graves' hyperthyroidism. From the multiplex PCR reads, TCRdb called clonotypes with MiXCR, one entry per CDR3 protein. The table lists about 550,000 distinct CDR3 sequences, under 40% of them singletons. The material sequenced was peripheral blood or thyroid tissue (not recorded which). The source is an adult man with Graves' hyperthyroidism. The CDR3 runs from the conserved cysteine through the conserved F or W. The order of the fields is V gene, D gene, clone size, J gene, CDR3 DNA, CDR3 protein. D genes are given only for firm matches. Expanded clones get a size class; other rows say once, few or many, or leave the size out.

TRBV7-9	TRBD1	NA	TRBJ2-3	TGTGCCAGCAGCTCGTCAGGGGGAAGCACAGATACGCAGTATTTT	CASSSSGGSTDTQYF
TRBV5-8	NA	many	TRBJ1-1	TGTGCCAGCAGCTTGGGGTGGCTTAACACTGAAGCTTTCTTT	CASSLGWLNTEAFF
TRBV29-1	TRBD1	NA	TRBJ1-5	TGCAGCAGTGGGGACAGGGTTAGCAATCAGCCCCAGCATTTT	CSSGDRVSNQPQHF
TRBV20-1	TRBD2	NA	TRBJ2-1	TGCAGTGCTAGAGTTCTAGCGGGAGTTACCAATGAGCAGTTCTTC	CSARVLAGVTNEQFF
TRBV7-9	TRBD1	NA	TRBJ1-1	TGTGCCAGCAGCTTCCCGGGACAGGGATTAACTGAAGCTTTCTTT	CASSFPGQGLTEAFF
TRBV27	NA	few	TRBJ2-2	TGTGCCAGCAGTTTGACCCCCGGGGTGGGGGAGCTGTTTTTT	CASSLTPGVGELFF
TRBV10-3	TRBD1	few	TRBJ1-4	TGTGCCAGCAGTTACTTCAGGGGGCAGGAAAAACTGTTTTTT	CASSYFRGQEKLFF
TRBV25-1	TRBD1	NA	TRBJ2-7	TGTGCCAGCAGTGAATACGGGGACAGGGGCACAACCCCCTCCTACGAGCAGTACTTC	CASSEYGDRGTTPSYEQYF
TRBV6-5	NA	many	TRBJ1-4	TGTGCCAGCAGCGACAGACCTAATGAAAAACTGTTTTTT	CASSDRPNEKLFF
TRBV19	TRBD1	NA	TRBJ2-7	TGTGCCAGTAGTATAGGTTCGGACAGGGGCTACGAGCAGTACTTC	CASSIGSDRGYEQYF
TRBV7-3	TRBD1	NA	TRBJ1-6	TGTGCCAGCAGCAACACAGGGGAGGATTCACCCCTCCACTTT	CASSNTGEDSPLHF
TRBV29-1	NA	many	TRBJ2-7	TGCAGCGCAGCGGGAGGACAGGGTCTCTACGAGCAGTACTTC	CSAAGGQGLYEQYF
TRBV29-1	NA	many	TRBJ1-1	TGCAGCGTTGAAGGGAGGGGCGAGATGAACACTGAAGCTTTCTTT	CSVEGRGEMNTEAFF
TRBV6-1	TRBD1	NA	TRBJ1-4	TGTGCCACCCCGGGACAGACTAATGAAAAACTGTTTTTT	CATPGQTNEKLFF
TRBV29-1	TRBD1	NA	TRBJ2-3	TGCAGCGAAGGACAGGGGAGCACAGATACGCAGTATTTT	CSEGQGSTDTQYF
TRBV12-3/TRBV12-4	NA	many	TRBJ1-1	TGTGCCAGCAGCCGTCTGGTGAACACTGAAGCTTTCTTT	CASSRLVNTEAFF